Below, 30 T cell receptor beta chains from the same sample are listed, as sequenced in a study of glioma-infiltrating T cells (dated by TCRdb to the mid-2010s). Sequencing was carried out with an Illumina MiSeq. The iRepertoire nested amplicon-rescue multiplex PCR (arm-PCR) platform was used to amplify TCR alpha and beta CDR3 regions from RNA. The public sequencing data were trimmed at Q25 with fastp and processed into clonotypes with MiXCR by TCRdb, which kept only in-frame beta chains. Entries are consolidated by CDR3 protein sequence, retaining the most common genes and DNA. The sample records more than 300,000 distinct CDR3 sequences, around 45% of which are singletons. Of the sample, 9.5% to 15% is held by the ten largest clones. Sequenced material: glioma tissue, nonneoplastic brain tissue, or PBMCs (not recorded which). Receptor source: a human donor with low-grade glioma or glioblastoma, undergoing nonglioma brain surgery, or in good health (not recorded which).

For this clonotype: This likely comes from a read error, as the CDR3 has no conserved phenylalanine or tryptophan at its end. The DNA is omitted, as the CDR3 cannot be located on it reliably, and the CDR3 follows TCRdb's listing. V and J are TRBV24-1 and TRBJ1-4; the D call of TRBD1 is as the table states it, not checked on the DNA. With termini counted, the CDR3 has 11 amino acids. The V gene's germline CDR1 is KGHDR and CDR2 SFDVKD. The CDR3 protein is CATSASGTQLR.

Only a few counts were recorded for this clonotype. The rearrangement links TRBV4-2 to TRBJ1-2, with D unresolved. This CDR3 comprises 14 residues. Trimming removed 1 base at V and 4 bases at J, with 10 bases between. The germline CDR1 and CDR2 sequences are LGHNA and YNFKEQ. The CDR3 DNA is TGTGCCAGCAGCCAAGTGTCGTCGGGCTATGGCTACACCTTC. This codes for CASSQVSSGYGYTF.

Many counts were recorded for this clonotype. The V gene is TRBV7-9, the J gene TRBJ2-3; D remains unclear. V shed 2 bases and J shed 6 bases, with 6 bases lying between them. Germline assignment: CDR1 SEHNR and CDR2 FQNEAQ (reference sequence). The CDR3 covers 12 residues. CDR3 loop: CASSLFSDTQYF. DNA for the CDR3: TGTGCCAGCAGCTTATTCTCCGATACGCAGTATTTT. Complete variable domain (other parts from reference TRBV7-9 and TRBJ2-3): DTGVSQNPRHKITKRGQNVTFRCDPISEHNRLYWYRQTLGQGPEFLTYFQNEAQLEKSRLLSDRFSAERPKGSFSTLEIQRTEQGDSAMYLCASSLFSDTQYFGPGTRLTVL.

The CDR3 bases are TGCAGTGCTAGATTGACAGGCGGTCTCGGCGAGCAGTACTTC. Translating it yields CSARLTGGLGEQYF. The chain is built from TRBV20-1 and TRBJ2-7; possibly TRBD1 for D (6 bases). The CDR3 is 14 residues long. With 2 bases removed from V and 6 bases from J, the gap between germline ends came to 17 bases. Germline-derived CDR1 and CDR2 are DFQATT and SNEGSKA (reference sequence).

This clonotype was detected ten times or more. This chain uses TRBV6-1 with TRBJ2-7; 7 bases fit TRBD2. Germline CDR1 and CDR2: MNHNS and SASEGT. This CDR3 is 13 amino acids long. The trim removed 4 bases at V and 2 bases at J, leaving 2 bases unmatched. The CDR3, as DNA: TGTGCCAGCAGTGTTGCGGGAGCCTACGAGCAGTACTTC. It yields the protein CASSVAGAYEQYF.

This clonotype showed up just a few times. The chain employs TRBV15 and TRBJ2-3, with D possibly matching TRBD1 (6 bases). V gave up 1 base and J gave up 0 bases, with 11 bases separating them. CDR3 length: 16 residues. CDR1 and CDR2 from the germline V gene are LNHNV and YYDKDF (reference sequence). In nucleotides, the CDR3 is TGTGCCACCAGCAGAGCGGGGACAAAAAGCACAGATACGCAGTATTTT. Translation: CATSRAGTKSTDTQYF.

The chain employs TRBV5-4 and TRBJ2-7, with D unresolved. Per germline, CDR1 SGHNT and CDR2 YYREEE (reference sequence). Trimming stripped 4 bases from V and 2 bases from J, with 10 bases between. The CDR3 is 13 residues long. The DNA of the CDR3 is TGTGCCAGCAGCCCCCGTGGGGCCTACGAGCAGTACTTC. It encodes CASSPRGAYEQYF.

The V gene is TRBV5-4, the J gene TRBJ2-7; D possibly corresponds to TRBD2 (5 bases). The germline V gene has CDR1 SGHNT and CDR2 YYREEE (reference sequence). Trimming pared 4 bases from V and 5 bases from J, leaving 16 bases between. CDR3 length equals 14 residues. DNA for the CDR3: TGTGCCAGCAGCGGCGGGCCCGATTTCGACGAGCAGTACTTC. Translation: CASSGGPDFDEQYF.

This chain joins TRBV7-2 and TRBJ2-7; 7 bases map to TRBD2. Unmatched junction bases numbered 13, after V lost 10 bases and J lost 7 bases. The CDR3 extends over 13 amino acids. Germline values: CDR1 SGHTA, CDR2 FQGNSA. CDR3: CATGGGTYNEQYF. DNA for the CDR3: TGTGCCACGGGCGGGGGAACCTACAATGAGCAGTACTTC.

Concerning this clonotype itself: One end of the junction is discordant with germline, which a read error may explain. V gene TRBV27 combines with J gene TRBJ2-2, with D tentatively TRBD1 (6 bases). Germline assignment: CDR1 MNHEY and CDR2 SMNVEV (reference sequence). CDR3 size: 17 residues. CDR3 loop: CASSFGIRGGGTGELSF. The CDR3 coding sequence is TGTGCCAGCAGTTTCGGGATCAGGGGTGGTGGTACCGGGGAGCTGTCTTTT.

This clonotype has a handful of counts. V usage is TRBV7-2 and J usage is TRBJ2-3; D may be TRBD2 (6 bases). The germline gives CDR1 SGHTA, CDR2 FQGNSA. Trimming removed 2 bases at V and 2 bases at J, with 8 bases between. The CDR3 length is 14 residues. The CDR3 is CASSLRTITDTQYF. In nucleotides, the CDR3 is TGTGCCAGCAGCTTAAGGACTATCACAGATACGCAGTATTTT.

The chain joins TRBV7-2 to TRBJ1-1; possibly TRBD1 for D (6 bases). V was shortened by 1 base and J by 1 base, with 13 bases between the two germline ends. Germline V gene sequence: CDR1 SGHTA, CDR2 FQGNSA. The CDR3 totals 16 residues. The CDR3: CASSLGGPRRNTEAFF. The CDR3 region has the DNA TGTGCCAGCAGCTTAGGGGGGCCCCGTAGGAACACTGAAGCTTTCTTT.

This clonotype was counted a few times. This chain links TRBV19 with TRBJ2-3, with no clear D. Per the germline V gene, CDR1 is LNHDA and CDR2 is SQIVND (reference sequence). With 3 bases removed from V and 6 bases from J, the gap between germline ends came to 13 bases. The CDR3 spans 14 residues. The CDR3 loop reads CASSMGSSGDTQYF. Here the CDR3 DNA reads TGTGCCAGTAGTATGGGTAGCTCTGGTGATACGCAGTATTTT.

Concerning this clonotype: This may arise from a read error, as a much more abundant clone is one base away. The rearrangement joins TRBV6-2 or TRBV6-3 to TRBJ2-7; 8 bases map to TRBD2. Germline V CDR1 and CDR2: MNHEY, SVGEGT. The CDR3 runs 17 residues. The CDR3 nucleotides are TGTGCCAGCAGTTACCACCGAGCGGGAGTCCGTCGCTACGAGAAGTACTTC. Encoded protein: CASSYHRAGVRRYEKYF.

This clonotype has only a few counts. DNA of the CDR3: TGTGCCAGCAGCCCGGGGCTAGCGGTAACAGAGACCCAGTACTTC. It encodes CASSPGLAVTETQYF. The rearrangement uses TRBV4-2 and TRBJ2-5; 7 bases are shared with TRBD2. V shed 4 bases, J shed 4 bases, and the junction held 9 bases outside the gene matches. Germline-derived CDR1 and CDR2 are LGHNA and YNFKEQ. The CDR3 is made up of 15 amino acids.

The sample holds many counts of this clonotype. The V and J genes are TRBV28 and TRBJ2-1; D might be TRBD2 (5 bases). This CDR3 region has 14 residues. Germline-derived CDR1 and CDR2 are MDHEN and SYDVKM. Trimming took off 2 bases at V and 6 bases at J, with 11 bases between the two ends. The CDR3 DNA reads TGTGCCAGCAGTTTACTCGGGGATCGCAATGAGCAGTTCTTC. Amino acids: CASSLLGDRNEQFF.

The chain carries TRBV5-4 and TRBJ2-7; D possibly corresponds to TRBD1 (6 bases). V was clipped by 5 bases and J by 3 bases, with 18 bases between them. This CDR3 has 15 residues. Germline CDR1 and CDR2: SGHNT and YYREEE (reference sequence). CDR3: CASSGLTGTIYEQYF. In DNA form, the CDR3 reads TGTGCCAGCAGTGGTCTCACCGGGACAATCTACGAGCAGTACTTC.

This clonotype was seen at least ten times. The chain uses TRBV27 and TRBJ2-7; D is possibly TRBD1 or TRBD2 (6 bases each). The CDR3 runs 13 residues. V was clipped by 4 bases and J by 4 bases, with 11 bases between them. Germline assignment: CDR1 MNHEY and CDR2 SMNVEV (reference sequence). The CDR3 region is CASSSQGRYEQYF. CDR3 DNA sequence: TGTGCCAGCAGTTCTCAGGGGAGGTACGAGCAGTACTTC.

Concerning this clonotype: A read error may account for a junction end that differs from germline. J is TRBJ2-5 and V is TRBV2; no clear D gene. The V gene's germline CDR1 is SNHLY and CDR2 FYNNEI. This CDR3 is built from 13 residues. For the CDR3, the DNA is TGTGCCAGCATCCTATGGGATCAGGAGACCAAGTACTTC. Translated: CASILWDQETKYF.

As to this clonotype: This may be a read error: a much more frequent sequence differs by one nucleotide. It is likely a read error, because the conserved phenylalanine at the end of the CDR3 is missing. V gene TRBV28 combines with J gene TRBJ1-2, with D unresolved. With 3 bases removed from V and 5 bases from J, the gap between germline ends came to 7 bases. The CDR3 consists of 12 residues. CDR1 is MDHEN, CDR2 SYDVKM, per germline. The CDR3 DNA follows: TGTGCCAGCAGTTTGGATCAGTATGGCTACACCCTC. Translation: CASSLDQYGYTL.

Remarks on this clonotype: Sequence at one end of the junction differs from germline and may be a read error. This sequence joins TRBV2 and TRBJ2-3; TRBD2 matches at 7 bases. The CDR3 sequence is 16 residues long. The germline V gene has CDR1 SNHLY and CDR2 FYNNEI. The CDR3 loop is CASSQAGTSATDTQYF. The CDR3 nucleotides read TGCGCCAGCAGCCAAGCCGGAACTAGCGCTACAGATACGCAGTATTTT.

The rearrangement joins TRBV27 to TRBJ1-2; a weak D match, TRBD1 (5 bases). Germline assignment: CDR1 MNHEY and CDR2 SMNVEV (reference sequence). There are 15 residues in the CDR3. V was cut by 3 bases and J by 2 bases, with 13 bases left in between. In nucleotides, the CDR3 is TGTGCCAGCAGTTTCCTGGATACAGGAAACTATGGCTACACCTTC. It encodes CASSFLDTGNYGYTF.

The rearrangement uses TRBV12-5 and TRBJ1-3; D is undetermined. Germline V CDR1 and CDR2: LGHNT, FRNRAP. V was trimmed by 2 bases and J by 4 bases, leaving 6 bases between them. The CDR3 is 13 amino acids. The CDR3 coding sequence is TGTGCTAGTGGTTTGAACGGAGGAAACACCATATATTTT. Its protein is CASGLNGGNTIYF.

In this sample, this clonotype turned up a few times. The V gene is TRBV7-2, the J gene TRBJ2-4; maybe TRBD2 (6 bases). V dropped 2 bases and J dropped 7 bases, with 15 bases sitting between them. CDR1 and CDR2 from the germline V gene are SGHTA and FQGNSA. There are 15 residues in the CDR3. CDR3 DNA sequence: TGTGCCAGCAGCTTATTCTACACGGAGGGGAACATTCAGTACTTC. As protein: CASSLFYTEGNIQYF.

As regards this clonotype: A much bigger clone sits one base away, suggesting this may be a read error. This chain connects TRBV15 to TRBJ2-7; 7 positions agree with TRBD1. Germline values: CDR1 LNHNV, CDR2 YYDKDF (reference sequence). The CDR3 loop spans 14 amino acids. V dropped 7 bases and J dropped 6; count of bases not matched to a gene: 12. DNA of the CDR3: TGTGCCACCATCAGGCAATCTAGGACAGGCGAGCAGTACTTC. Translated: CATIRQSRTGEQYF.

V gene TRBV12-3 or TRBV12-4 combines with J gene TRBJ2-5; 8 positions match TRBD1. Germline trimming cut 5 bases from V and 7 bases from J; bases unmatched to any gene: 6. The CDR3 has 13 residues. The CDR3 DNA follows: TGTGCCAGCAGTACCGGGACAGGCAGGACCCAGTACTTC. Translation: CASSTGTGRTQYF.

Comments on this clonotype: Being one base from a much bigger clone, this may be a read error. This chain uses TRBV6-5 with TRBJ2-3; D is uncertain. Germline CDR1 is MNHEY and CDR2 is SVGAGI. The CDR3 contains 16 residues. V was shortened by 0 bases and J by 7 bases, with 17 bases between the two germline ends. The CDR3 protein is CASSYSISGCGYTQYF. DNA of the CDR3: TGTGCCAGCAGTTACTCGATTTCAGGATGTGGGTATACGCAGTATTTT.

Ten or more counts support this clonotype. CDR3 nucleotides: TGCAGTGCTACACGCCCTAGTTGGAATGAGCAGTTCTTC. Residues: CSATRPSWNEQFF. The chain joins TRBV20-1 to TRBJ2-1, with unresolved D. The CDR3 has 13 residues. Germline V lookup: CDR1 DFQATT, CDR2 SNEGSKA (reference sequence). Trimming took 4 bases from V and 7 from J, leaving 14 bases between them.

A few counts support this clonotype. The chain employs TRBV4-2 and TRBJ1-2, with D unresolved. Between the trimmed V and J ends, which lost 4 bases and 0 bases, there was a span of 6 bases. There are 13 residues in the CDR3. Germline V CDR1 and CDR2: LGHNA, YNFKEQ. The CDR3 loop reads CASSPWANYGYTF. The CDR3 region has the DNA TGTGCCAGCAGCCCTTGGGCTAACTATGGCTACACCTTC.

This clonotype was seen many times. As DNA, the CDR3 is TGTGCCAGCAGTCCCTTAGCGGGACGCGCGAACACCGGGGAGCTGTTTTTT. Its translation: CASSPLAGRANTGELFF. The chain combines TRBV28 with TRBJ2-2; 8 positions match TRBD2. The V segment lost 5 bases and the J segment 0 bases; nucleotides outside the gene matches: 8. This CDR3 comprises 17 residues. CDR1 and CDR2 from the germline V gene are MDHEN and SYDVKM.